The following is a T cell receptor (beta chain) sequence with its context. Alongside a J-beta primer mix, a sample-barcoded 5' primer served in a second PCR lasting about 7 to 11 cycles. TCRdb processed the 5' RACE reads anew with MiXCR; each CDR3 protein has one entry. The table lists 1 million or so distinct CDR3 sequences, approximately 26% of them singletons. The record originates from a study of blood T cells in healthy people across ages. V lost 4 bases and J lost 1; bases outside the gene matches: 10. Germline V gene lookup returns CDR1 SEHNR and CDR2 FQNEAQ (reference sequence). The CDR3 length is 17 residues. The sample was also reused in another study, on T cells of mothers and their children. Per that paper: The data showed no persistent microchimeric T cell clones.

The sample comprised blood. This sequence was found in a girl aged 2-9 years in good health. This chain uses TRBV7-9 with TRBJ2-3; 8 bases agree with TRBD2. CDR3 sequence reads: CASSSRFGLAGTDTQYF. The CDR3 DNA reads as TGTGCCAGCAGCTCACGGTTCGGACTAGCAGGCACAGATACGCAGTATTTT.